This T cell receptor (beta chain) emerged from a study of T-cell memory formation after mild COVID-19. A 5'RACE reaction primed in the constant segment made cDNA libraries of TCR alpha and TCR beta, and these carried sample barcodes and UMIs. Each CDR3 protein gets one entry after TCRdb re-called the 5' RACE reads with MiXCR. This table has about 130,000 distinct CDR3 sequences, about 5.9% appearing once. CDR1 and CDR2 (germline): KGHSH, LQKENI. CDR3 length equals 14 residues. The V and J ends lost 3 bases and 4 bases respectively, with 11 bases between them. The source is an adult woman who had mild COVID-19 (a few samples of this study predate the infection). Cell type and time point are not known. The chain combines TRBV18 with TRBJ2-3; no reliable D call. Sequencing input: PBMCs or a T cell subset sorted from them (not recorded which). CDR3 protein: CASSPGTVSDTQYF. DNA of the CDR3: TGTGCCAGCTCACCGGGCACGGTTTCAGATACGCAGTATTTT.